The next 17 T cell receptor beta chains were all read from a single sample in a study of Ad26.COV2.S vaccination and SARS-CoV-2 variants. Treatment noted: roughly 18 received Ad26.COV2.S at low or high dose, single or two shots; roughly five received placebo; per-sample allocation not given. After the first vaccine or placebo injection, samples were drawn on day 63. The data were produced by immunoSEQ multiplex PCR, yet TCRdb's version contains in-frame clones alone and is incomplete. The data contain 400,000 to 450,000 clones, 90% of them singletons. The sequences come from peripheral blood, collected in a trial of Ad26.COV2.S vaccine versus placebo. The receptors derive from a person between 18 and 59 years old who received the Ad26.COV2.S COVID-19 vaccine or a placebo.

V usage is TRBV4-3 and J usage is TRBJ2-7; a possible D gene is TRBD1 (6 bases). In germline, CDR1 is LGHNA, CDR2 YSLEER. The germline V and J ends were trimmed by 0 bases and 1 base, with 13 bases remaining between them. The CDR3 is 16 residues long. This chain's CDR3 is CASSQDAQGSSYEQYF. DNA for the CDR3: TGCGCCAGCAGCCAAGACGCACAGGGCTCTTCCTACGAGCAGTACTTC.

This clone was seen a handful of times. The V gene is TRBV5-6, the J gene TRBJ1-1; D call uncertain. The germline gives CDR1 SGHDT, CDR2 YYEEEE. Trimming took 0 bases from V and 8 from J, leaving 11 bases between them. The CDR3 covers 13 residues. CDR3 DNA: TGTGCCAGCAGCTTGGTTGGAGGTCCCGAAGCTTTCTTT. Its protein product is CASSLVGGPEAFF.

The chain couples TRBV25-1 to TRBJ2-1; 7 bases align to TRBD2. Trimming at V came to 0 bases and at J to 5 bases, leaving 10 bases not matched to a gene. The CDR3 consists of 17 residues. Germline V gene lookup returns CDR1 MGHDK and CDR2 SYGVNS. The CDR3 reads CASSEYRGGRGNNEQFF. Written as DNA, the CDR3 is TGTGCCAGCAGTGAATATCGGGGCGGGAGAGGGAACAATGAGCAGTTCTTC.

This chain joins TRBV28 and TRBJ1-6; 9 bases match TRBD1. The junction had 8 bases not matched to a gene; V was cut back by 7 bases and J by 10 bases. The CDR3 runs 14 residues. CDR1 is MDHEN and CDR2 is SYDVKM in the germline V gene. The CDR3 here is CASTSGQGNSPLHF. Here the CDR3 DNA reads TGTGCCAGCACCTCGGGACAGGGTAACTCACCCCTCCACTTT.

The genes are TRBV27 and TRBJ2-3; unclear D gene. Germline V lookup: CDR1 MNHEY, CDR2 SMNVEV (reference sequence). With 0 bases removed from V and 2 bases from J, the gap between germline ends came to 9 bases. The CDR3 is 15 amino acids. CDR3 protein: CASSLSPKTTDTQYF. CDR3 coding DNA: TGTGCCAGCAGTTTATCACCTAAAACCACAGATACGCAGTATTTT.

Regarding this clone: Other DNA sequences of this sample code for an identical CDR3. This chain uses TRBV5-6 with TRBJ2-3; 7 nucleotides align to TRBD2. Germline V CDR1 and CDR2: SGHDT, YYEEEE. This CDR3 spans 14 amino acids. V gave up 0 bases and J gave up 3 bases; unmatched junction bases: 1. The CDR3 bases are TGTGCCAGCAGCTTGGCGGGGGGAACAGATACGCAGTATTTT. Protein sequence: CASSLAGGTDTQYF. The full variable domain, with the rest looked up from reference TRBV5-6 and TRBJ2-3, is DAGVTQSPTHLIKTRGQQVTLRCSPKSGHDTVSWYQQALGQGPQFIFQYYEEEERQRGNFPDRFSGHQFPNYSSELNVNALLLGDSALYLCASSLAGGTDTQYFGPGTRLTVL.

The chain uses TRBV7-2 and TRBJ1-1; D possibly corresponds to TRBD1 (5 bases). The CDR3 extends over 14 amino acids. The V end lost 2 bases, the J end lost 5 bases, and 12 bases lay between the germline ends. The germline V gene encodes CDR1 SGHTA and CDR2 FQGNSA. CDR3 in amino acids: CASSLTAGGTEAFF. CDR3 coding DNA: TGTGCCAGCAGCTTAACCGCGGGGGGGACTGAAGCTTTCTTT.

The chain uses TRBV5-1 and TRBJ2-7, with D unresolved. Germline loops: CDR1 SGHRS, CDR2 YFSETQ. Trimming took off 0 bases at V and 0 bases at J, with 7 bases between the two ends. CDR3 length equals 14 residues. CDR3: CASSLDYPSYEQYF. The CDR3 DNA is TGCGCCAGCAGCTTGGACTACCCCTCCTACGAGCAGTACTTC. Full variable domain (outside the CDR3, taken from reference TRBV5-1 and TRBJ2-7): KAGVTQTPRYLIKTRGQQVTLSCSPISGHRSVSWYQQTPGQGLQFLFEYFSETQRNKGNFPGRFSGRQFSNSRSEMNVSTLELGDSALYLCASSLDYPSYEQYFGPGTRLTVT.

This chain uses TRBV27 with TRBJ1-1; D is undetermined. This CDR3 region has 11 residues. Trimming pared 8 bases from V and 2 bases from J, leaving 6 bases between. Germline CDR1 and CDR2: MNHEY and SMNVEV (reference sequence). The CDR3 loop is CASGVNTEAFF. The CDR3 DNA follows: TGTGCCAGCGGAGTTAACACTGAAGCTTTCTTT.

This clone was detected only once. The chain joins TRBV7-8 to TRBJ2-3; 12 bases are a match to TRBD1. With V trimmed by 5 bases and J by 2 bases, 14 bases remained unmatched. The CDR3 consists of 19 residues. Germline V gene data show CDR1 as SGHVS and CDR2 as FQNEAQ. Written as DNA, the CDR3 is TGTGCCAGCAGCGAGGGACAGGGGGCGATCAGCCTCCCCACAGATACGCAGTATTTT. Translating it yields CASSEGQGAISLPTDTQYF.

This clone was observed once. The rearrangement uses TRBV12-3 or TRBV12-4 and TRBJ2-1, with D uncertain. V gave up 7 bases and J gave up 11 bases, with 9 bases separating them. This CDR3 has 10 residues. The CDR3 nucleotides read TGTGCCAGCAAAGGTGAGCAGCAGTTCTTC. This gives the protein CASKGEQQFF.

This chain links TRBV20-1 with TRBJ2-5, with 7 bases identical to TRBD2. V was pared by 3 bases and J by 0 bases, with 7 bases of the junction left unmatched. The germline gives CDR1 DFQATT, CDR2 SNEGSKA (reference sequence). This CDR3 has 15 amino acids. The CDR3 DNA sequence: TGCAGTGCTAGTGGTGGAAGCGGGAACCAAGAGACCCAGTACTTC. It codes for CSASGGSGNQETQYF.

The chain carries TRBV28 and TRBJ2-5; D unresolved. Per the germline V gene, CDR1 is MDHEN and CDR2 is SYDVKM. The CDR3 has 12 residues. Trimming removed 6 bases from V and 9 bases from J, with 14 bases in between. CDR3 protein: CASRPQYRAQYF. CDR3 nucleotides: TGTGCCAGCAGACCTCAGTACCGGGCCCAGTACTTC.

This chain uses TRBV3-1 (or the pseudogene TRBV3-2) with TRBJ2-1, with 12 bases fitting TRBD2. V gave up 7 bases and J gave up 0 bases; unmatched junction bases: 7. The CDR3 length is 17 residues. Per the germline V gene, CDR1 is LGHDT and CDR2 is YNNKEL (reference sequence). This chain's CDR3 is CASILAGGLNSYNEQFF. The DNA of the CDR3 is TGTGCCAGCATCCTAGCGGGAGGGCTAAACTCCTACAATGAGCAGTTCTTC.

The DNA for the CDR3 is TGTGCCGCCCGGGGTTCTCTCCACGAGCAGTACTTC. This gives the protein CAARGSLHEQYF. The chain has TRBV27 and TRBJ2-7, with D maybe TRBD2 (5 bases). The CDR3 spans 12 residues. Trimming took 11 bases from V and 5 from J, leaving 16 bases between them. From germline, CDR1 is MNHEY and CDR2 SMNVEV (reference sequence).

V usage is TRBV11-2 and J usage is TRBJ1-6, with TRBD1 matching 7 bases. V trimming: 7 bases; J trimming: 8 bases; junction bases outside the gene matches: 14. Germline V lookup: CDR1 SGHAT, CDR2 FQNNGV. This CDR3 is 16 amino acids long. DNA for the CDR3: TGTGCCAGCACCACCCCCATGGCAGGGGGATATTCACCCCTCCACTTT. This translates into CASTTPMAGGYSPLHF.

This clone came up a few times. The V gene is TRBV7-3, the J gene TRBJ2-2; 8 nucleotides match TRBD1. Germline CDR1 is SGHTA and CDR2 is FQGTGA. V lost 6 bases and J lost 0; bases outside the gene matches: 6. The CDR3 runs 16 residues. The CDR3 here is CASSPGQGSNTGELFF. The CDR3 DNA is TGTGCCAGCAGTCCTGGACAGGGTTCGAACACCGGGGAGCTGTTTTTT.